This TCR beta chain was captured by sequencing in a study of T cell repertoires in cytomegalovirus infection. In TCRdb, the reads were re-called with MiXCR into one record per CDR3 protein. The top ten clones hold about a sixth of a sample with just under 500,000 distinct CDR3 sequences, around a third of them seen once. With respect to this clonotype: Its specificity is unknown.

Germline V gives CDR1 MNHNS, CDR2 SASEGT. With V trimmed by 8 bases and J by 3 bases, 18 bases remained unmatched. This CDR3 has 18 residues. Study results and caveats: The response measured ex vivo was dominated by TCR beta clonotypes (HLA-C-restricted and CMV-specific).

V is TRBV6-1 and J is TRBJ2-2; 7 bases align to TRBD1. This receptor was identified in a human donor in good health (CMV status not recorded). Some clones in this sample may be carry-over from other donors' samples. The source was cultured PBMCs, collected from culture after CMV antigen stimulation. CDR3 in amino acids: CASYPYRSGQPYTGELFF. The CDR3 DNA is TGTGCCAGCTACCCGTACCGGTCGGGACAGCCTTACACCGGGGAGCTGTTTTTT.